This TCR beta chain was sequenced in a study of identical twins. With 5 bases removed from V and 2 bases from J, the gap between germline ends came to 11 bases. The CDR3 has 14 residues. CDR1 is SEHNR and CDR2 is FQNEAQ in the germline V gene (reference sequence). This clonotype was picked up a small number of times. Its antigen is undetermined. Regarding the study as a whole: Abundant beta clonotypes from cord blood bore fewer insertions; memory repertoires lacked this pattern. Sequences that were out-of-frame, alpha and twin-shared displayed an excess of low generation probability. Twins shared beta out-of-frame sequences in excess, but this excess was weaker.

Carrying unique molecular identifiers, the cDNA also gained a universal primer site through template switching. TCRdb called the 5' RACE reads again in MiXCR, with one record for every CDR3 protein. The repertoire consists of 500,000 to 650,000 distinct CDR3 sequences, with about 7.6% occurring once and the leading ten covering around 1.6%. These sequences were also reported in another study, on yellow fever vaccine responses in identical twins.

Sequences were obtained from PBMCs. The J gene is TRBJ2-3, the V gene TRBV7-9; tentatively, D is TRBD1 (6 bases). This receptor was taken from a woman under 30 in good health. The CDR3 sequence is CASSPTGNTDTQYF. The CDR3, as DNA: TGTGCCAGCAGCCCGACAGGAAACACAGATACGCAGTATTTT.